A single sample gave rise to the 32 T cell receptor beta chains below, sequenced in a study of graft-versus-host responses after intestinal transplantation. No cognate antigen is known for these TCRs. The table came from immunoSEQ multiplex PCR; TCRdb's copy has only in-frame clones and leaves some out. Of 100,000 or so clones in the sample, about nine tenths were seen once. The sample was unstimulated CD4+ T cells sorted from spleen or lymph node cells, taken before transplant. The receptors here all came from a human donor who was the organ donor for an intestinal transplant.

J is TRBJ2-5 and V is TRBV2; 10 bases agree with TRBD1. The J call could be wrong; TRBJ2-7 is a better fit for the DNA end. Germline loops: CDR1 SNHLY, CDR2 FYNNEI. The CDR3 consists of 15 residues. This CDR3 is CASSQGGTGAYEQYF. The DNA for the CDR3 is TGTGCCAGCAGTCAGGGGGGGACAGGGGCCTACGAGCAGTACTTC.

This rearrangement joins TRBV2 to TRBJ1-1; the match to TRBD1 covers 7 bases. The junction had 19 bases not matched to a gene; V was cut back by 7 bases and J by 5 bases. Per germline, CDR1 SNHLY and CDR2 FYNNEI. The CDR3 extends over 17 amino acids. CDR3 coding DNA: TGTGCCAGCAAAGGGGCGACAGGGAGTAGATTGGGTACTGAAGCTTTCTTT. Translated: CASKGATGSRLGTEAFF.

V gene TRBV4-1 combines with J gene TRBJ1-1, with D possibly being TRBD1 (5 bases). This CDR3 spans 17 amino acids. The germline CDR1 and CDR2 sequences are MGHRA and YSYEKL. Trimming stripped 2 bases from V and 0 bases from J, with 16 bases between. The CDR3 sequence: CASSQPPRTGLNTEAFF. CDR3 DNA sequence: TGCGCCAGCAGCCAACCTCCGCGAACAGGTTTGAACACTGAAGCTTTCTTT.

This clone was found once. V gene TRBV7-2 combines with J gene TRBJ1-1, with 8 bases matching TRBD1. Germline values: CDR1 SGHTA, CDR2 FQGNSA. The V and J ends lost 4 bases and 5 bases, in that order; junction bases with no gene match: 9. The CDR3 consists of 15 residues. In DNA form, the CDR3 reads TGTGCCAGCAGCTGGGACAGGCATTGGTCTACTGAAGCTTTCTTT. The encoded protein is CASSWDRHWSTEAFF.

The chain links TRBV10-3 to TRBJ2-4; no clear D gene. This CDR3 contains 16 residues. V lost 4 bases and J lost 0, with 13 bases in between. Germline V gene lookup returns CDR1 ENHRY and CDR2 SYGVKD. CDR3 coding DNA: TGTGCCATCAGTGCAACCATTAGCCTAGCCAAAAACATTCAGTACTTC. Residues: CAISATISLAKNIQYF.

The chain joins TRBV19 to TRBJ1-3, with D possibly being TRBD1 (5 bases). With 4 bases removed from V and 0 bases from J, the gap between germline ends came to 13 bases. The CDR3 is 16 residues long. Per the germline V gene, CDR1 is LNHDA and CDR2 is SQIVND (reference sequence). Here the CDR3 DNA reads TGTGCCAGTAGTACGCCGGGACTGCCCTCTGGAAACACCATATATTTT. Protein product: CASSTPGLPSGNTIYF.

This rearrangement joins TRBV10-1 to TRBJ1-6; 9 nucleotides line up with TRBD1. CDR1 is WNHNN, CDR2 SYGVQD, per germline (reference sequence). The J segment lost 10 bases and the V segment lost 7 bases, leaving 11 bases of the junction unmatched. The CDR3 loop spans 15 amino acids. The CDR3 coding sequence is TGCGCCAGCACCGCCCTTGGACAGGGGTCGTCACCCCTCCACTTT. Its translation: CASTALGQGSSPLHF.

The rearrangement links TRBV19 to TRBJ2-5; D is possibly TRBD2 (6 bases). Near its end, the DNA agrees better with TRBJ2-7, so the J call may be wrong. The germline CDR1 and CDR2 sequences are LNHDA and SQIVND (reference sequence). This CDR3 has 12 amino acids. The CDR3 DNA reads TGTGCCACTCAGTGTGGGGGGTTCGAGCAGTACTTC. Translated, it gives CATQCGGFEQYF.

This clone has just one count. The J gene is TRBJ2-3, the V gene TRBV27; perhaps TRBD2 as D (7 bases). V lost 1 base to trimming and J lost 4 bases, with 9 bases between them. Germline lookup yields CDR1 MNHEY and CDR2 SMNVEV (reference sequence). CDR3 length: 14 amino acids. The CDR3 DNA reads as TGTGCCAGCAGTTTATTAGGGGGGGCAGATACGCAGTATTTT. Amino acids: CASSLLGGADTQYF.

CDR3: CAWSIAGSGGAGDTQYF. CDR3 bases: TGTGCCTGGAGTATAGCGGGGAGCGGGGGGGCCGGGGATACGCAGTATTTT. V and J are TRBV30 and TRBJ2-3; 10 bases fit TRBD2. The trim removed 2 bases at V and 6 bases at J, leaving 14 bases unmatched. Germline V CDR1 and CDR2: GTSNPN, SVGIG (reference sequence). The CDR3 has 17 amino acids.

The chain links TRBV15 to TRBJ2-3; no reliable D call. Trimming cost V 5 bases and J 6 bases, with 9 bases left between them. This CDR3 is 12 amino acids long. The V gene's germline CDR1 is LNHNV and CDR2 YYDKDF (reference sequence). CDR3 nucleotide sequence: TGTGCCACCAGCCCTTACCGGGATACGCAGTATTTT. This encodes CATSPYRDTQYF.

The rearrangement joins TRBV7-2 to TRBJ2-7; 9 nucleotides agree with TRBD1. Looked up from germline, CDR1 is SGHTA and CDR2 is FQGNSA. J gave up 4 bases and V 1 base, and 5 bases lay outside the gene matches. This CDR3 has 15 amino acids. CDR3 amino acids: CASSLVQGASYEQYF. In DNA, the CDR3 is TGTGCCAGCAGCTTAGTACAGGGGGCGTCTTACGAGCAGTACTTC.

The CDR3 region is CASSLSNGRTRAYGYTF. The DNA of the CDR3 is TGTGCCAGCAGCTTGAGTAACGGGCGAACGAGGGCCTATGGCTACACCTTC. The V gene is TRBV13, the J gene TRBJ1-2; D remains unclear. Trimming stripped 3 bases from V and 4 bases from J, with 21 bases between. The length of the CDR3 is 17 residues. Germline V gene sequence: CDR1 PRHDT, CDR2 FYEKMQ (reference sequence).

The chain combines TRBV11-2 with TRBJ2-7; 7 bases map to TRBD1. This CDR3 is built from 15 residues. Germline values: CDR1 SGHAT, CDR2 FQNNGV. J gave up 0 bases and V 2 bases, and 4 bases lay outside the gene matches. CDR3 nucleotides: TGTGCCAGCAGCTTAACGGACAGGCGCTCCTACGAGCAGTACTTC. The encoded protein is CASSLTDRRSYEQYF.

This CDR3 reads CASSPHYGLGTEAFF. CDR3 bases: TGCGCCAGCAGCCCCCATTATGGGCTCGGCACTGAAGCTTTCTTT. The chain joins TRBV4-1 to TRBJ1-1; D unclear. Germline-derived CDR1 and CDR2 are MGHRA and YSYEKL. V gave up 4 bases and J gave up 4 bases, with 16 bases separating them. The CDR3 consists of 15 residues.

This CDR3 reads CASSLTYSMNTEAFF. DNA for the CDR3: TGTGCCAGCAGTTTAACTTACAGCATGAACACTGAAGCTTTCTTT. The J gene is TRBJ1-1, the V gene TRBV27; D is uncertain. Trimming shortened V by 2 bases and J by 0 bases, and 10 bases separated the two germline ends. Germline V gene sequence: CDR1 MNHEY, CDR2 SMNVEV (reference sequence). The CDR3 runs 15 residues.

The chain recombines TRBV27 with TRBJ1-2, with D maybe TRBD1 (6 bases). CDR1 is MNHEY, CDR2 SMNVEV, per germline (reference sequence). This CDR3 has 11 residues. V lost 10 bases, J lost 11 bases, and 17 bases lay in between. In DNA form, the CDR3 reads TGTGCCATCCAACAGGGTCCTTATTACACCTTC. Translating it yields CAIQQGPYYTF.

The rearrangement uses TRBV10-3 and TRBJ1-3; perhaps TRBD1 as D (6 bases). Germline loops: CDR1 ENHRY, CDR2 SYGVKD. This CDR3 spans 19 amino acids. V was trimmed by 4 bases and J by 0 bases, leaving 22 bases between them. This CDR3 reads CAISGPRGRTYPSGNTIYF. The CDR3 bases are TGTGCCATCAGTGGGCCCAGGGGCCGTACCTACCCCTCTGGAAACACCATATATTTT.

In its sample, this clone was seen once. The chain carries TRBV6-6 and TRBJ2-2, with 10 positions matching TRBD1. Germline V gene data show CDR1 as MNHNY and CDR2 as SVGAGI (reference sequence). The CDR3 runs 16 residues. The ends lost 5 bases at V and 5 bases at J; junction bases unmatched: 8. The CDR3 coding sequence is TGTGCCAGCAGTAACCCGACAGGGGGCTCGACCGGGGAGCTGTTTTTT. Translated, it gives CASSNPTGGSTGELFF.

This clone was seen once. This CDR3 is also generated by other DNA sequences in the sample. The V call is TRBV18, the J call TRBJ1-1; 7 nucleotides match TRBD1. Losses at the gene ends were 1 base for V and 0 bases for J; bases not matched to a gene: 2. Germline CDR1 is KGHSH and CDR2 is LQKENI. This CDR3 comprises 15 residues. The CDR3 DNA sequence: TGTGCCAGCTCACCACAGGGGGCTCTGAACACTGAAGCTTTCTTT. Translating gives CASSPQGALNTEAFF. The full variable domain, rest sourced from reference TRBV18 and TRBJ1-1, is NAGVMQNPRHLVRRRGQEARLRCSPMKGHSHVYWYRQLPEEGLKFMVYLQKENIIDESGMPKERFSAEFPKEGPSILRIQQVVRGDSAAYFCASSPQGALNTEAFFGQGTRLTVV.

This clone was recorded only once. The V gene is TRBV10-3, the J gene TRBJ1-4; TRBD1 matches at 9 bases. The V gene end was trimmed by 4 bases and the J gene end by 3 bases; junction bases not matched to a gene: 3. Germline V CDR1 and CDR2: ENHRY, SYGVKD. The CDR3 sequence is 15 residues long. The CDR3 DNA reads TGTGCCATCAGTGTTGACAGGGGGGCTAATGAAAAACTGTTTTTT. Translating gives CAISVDRGANEKLFF.

CDR3 DNA: TGTGCCAGTCGCTGGGGACGGGAGAATCAGCCCCAGCATTTT. Protein sequence: CASRWGRENQPQHF. The chain carries TRBV19 and TRBJ1-5; perhaps TRBD1 as D (5 bases). Trimming took off 8 bases at V and 4 bases at J, with 15 bases between the two ends. Germline V gene lookup returns CDR1 LNHDA and CDR2 SQIVND (reference sequence). The CDR3 covers 14 residues.

J is TRBJ1-6 and V is TRBV6-5, with D tentatively TRBD1 (5 bases). V lost 3 bases to trimming and J lost 12 bases, with 18 bases between them. CDR1 MNHEY and CDR2 SVGAGI come from the germline V gene. The CDR3 runs to 15 residues. This chain's CDR3 is CASSYARQGGEPLHF. The CDR3 DNA follows: TGTGCCAGCAGTTATGCGCGCCAGGGTGGCGAACCCCTCCACTTT.

The V call is TRBV7-2, the J call TRBJ2-3, with D maybe TRBD2 (6 bases). The germline gives CDR1 SGHTA, CDR2 FQGNSA. The CDR3 covers 16 residues. The ends were cut back, 5 bases at V and 2 bases at J, with 17 bases in the middle. For the CDR3, the DNA is TGTGCCAGCAGCGTAACCGGGACTCAATTCACAGATACGCAGTATTTT. Translation: CASSVTGTQFTDTQYF.

Written as DNA, the CDR3 is TGTGCCTGGATAAGGCCGGGACTCGGAAGGGACAATGAGCAGTTCTTC. Its translation is CAWIRPGLGRDNEQFF. The V call is TRBV30, the J call TRBJ2-1, with D possibly matching TRBD2 (6 bases). Trimming pared 4 bases from V and 5 bases from J, leaving 21 bases between. From germline, CDR1 is GTSNPN and CDR2 SVGIG (reference sequence). The CDR3 is made up of 16 amino acids.

The chain combines TRBV5-1 with TRBJ1-2; 10 bases fit TRBD1. V trimming: 5 bases; J trimming: 8 bases; junction bases outside the gene matches: 9. The length of the CDR3 is 14 residues. Germline V gene data show CDR1 as SGHRS and CDR2 as YFSETQ. The CDR3 sequence is CASSTRDRGIGYTF. The DNA for the CDR3 is TGCGCCAGCAGTACACGGGACAGGGGTATCGGCTACACCTTC.

With respect to this clone: Distinct nucleotide sequences in the sample also encode this CDR3. Here the CDR3 DNA reads TGTGCCAGCAGCGTAGGGACTAGCGGGGAGACCCAGTACTTC. Its protein product is CASSVGTSGETQYF. J is TRBJ2-5 and V is TRBV9, with 11 bases identical to TRBD2. This CDR3 spans 14 amino acids. Per germline, CDR1 SGDLS and CDR2 YYNGEE. The ends lost 0 bases at V and 5 bases at J; junction bases unmatched: 0.

The rearrangement uses TRBV11-2 and TRBJ2-6; possible D gene TRBD2, 5 bases. Trimming pared 4 bases from V and 1 base from J, leaving 14 bases between. Germline V gene sequence: CDR1 SGHAT, CDR2 FQNNGV. The CDR3 consists of 17 residues. The CDR3 spells CASSWETRASGANVLTF. The CDR3 DNA follows: TGTGCCAGCAGCTGGGAAACTAGGGCTTCTGGGGCCAACGTCCTGACTTTC.

The genes are TRBV11-2 and TRBJ2-7; the D gene is possibly TRBD1 (8 bases). Between the trimmed V and J ends, which lost 5 bases and 4 bases, there was a span of 15 bases. This CDR3 has 14 residues. CDR1 is SGHAT, CDR2 FQNNGV, per germline. In DNA, the CDR3 is TGTGCCAGCAGCGGACACAGGGGGGGATACGAGCAGTACTTC. Translating gives CASSGHRGGYEQYF.

V gene TRBV5-1 combines with J gene TRBJ2-1; the D gene is possibly TRBD1 (6 bases). CDR3 length: 16 residues. CDR1 is SGHRS, CDR2 YFSETQ, per germline. Trimming pared 4 bases from V and 3 bases from J, leaving 17 bases between. The CDR3 protein is CASSPDGQIGYNEQFF. CDR3 bases: TGCGCCAGCAGCCCGGACGGACAGATCGGCTACAATGAGCAGTTCTTC.

V usage is TRBV11-2 and J usage is TRBJ1-1, with 7 bases fitting TRBD1. This CDR3 is 14 amino acids long. Germline CDR1 SGHAT, CDR2 FQNNGV. Unmatched junction bases numbered 4, after V lost 2 bases and J lost 4 bases. CDR3 protein: CASSLSPGGTEAFF. CDR3 DNA sequence: TGTGCCAGCAGCTTATCGCCAGGGGGCACTGAAGCTTTCTTT.

The J gene is TRBJ2-3, the V gene TRBV29-1, with 13 bases that match TRBD2. From germline, CDR1 is SQVTM and CDR2 ANQGSEA. V shed 8 bases, J shed 6 bases, and the junction held 11 bases outside the gene matches. This CDR3 contains 15 residues. In nucleotides, the CDR3 is TGCAGCACCTTAGGGACTAGCGGGGTCAGGGATACGCAGTATTTT. Residues: CSTLGTSGVRDTQYF.